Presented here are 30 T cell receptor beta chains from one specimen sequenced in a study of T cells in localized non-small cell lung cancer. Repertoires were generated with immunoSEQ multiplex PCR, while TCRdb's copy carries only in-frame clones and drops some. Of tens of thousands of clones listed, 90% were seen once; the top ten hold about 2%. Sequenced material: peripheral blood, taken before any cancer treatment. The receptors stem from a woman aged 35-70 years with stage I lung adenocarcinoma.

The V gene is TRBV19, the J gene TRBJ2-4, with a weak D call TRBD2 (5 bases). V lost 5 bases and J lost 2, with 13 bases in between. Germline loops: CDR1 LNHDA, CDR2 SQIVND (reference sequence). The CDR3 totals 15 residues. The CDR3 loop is CASSFLDSTKNIQYF. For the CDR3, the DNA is TGTGCCAGTAGTTTTCTGGACTCAACCAAAAACATTCAGTACTTC. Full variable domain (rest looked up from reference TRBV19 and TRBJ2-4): DGGITQSPKYLFRKEGQNVTLSCEQNLNHDAMYWYRQDPGQGLRLIYYSQIVNDFQKGDIAEGYSVSREKKESFPLTVTSAQKNPTAFYLCASSFLDSTKNIQYFGAGTRLSVL.

The CDR3 here is CASTPSVGYSGNTIYF. The CDR3 DNA reads as TGTGCCAGCACCCCCTCGGTAGGGTACTCTGGAAACACCATATATTTT. J is TRBJ1-3 and V is TRBV28; no clear D. V lost 7 bases to trimming and J lost 0 bases, with 16 bases between them. CDR3 length: 16 residues. Germline V lookup: CDR1 MDHEN, CDR2 SYDVKM.

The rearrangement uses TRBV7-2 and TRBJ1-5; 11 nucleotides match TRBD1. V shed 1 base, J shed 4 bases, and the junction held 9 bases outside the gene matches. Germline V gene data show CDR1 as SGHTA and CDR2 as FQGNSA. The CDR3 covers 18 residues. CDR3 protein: CASSLVPLGQGANQPQHF. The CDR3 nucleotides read TGTGCCAGCAGCTTAGTTCCCCTAGGACAGGGGGCGAATCAGCCCCAGCATTTT.

Written as DNA, the CDR3 is TGTGCCAGCAGCTTAGGCGGAGCCTCTGGGGCCAACGTCCTGACTTTC. Its translation is CASSLGGASGANVLTF. The V gene is TRBV7-9, the J gene TRBJ2-6; D gene ambiguous. Germline loops: CDR1 SEHNR, CDR2 FQNEAQ (reference sequence). Trimming removed 1 base from V and 0 bases from J, with 7 bases in between. The CDR3 is 16 amino acids.

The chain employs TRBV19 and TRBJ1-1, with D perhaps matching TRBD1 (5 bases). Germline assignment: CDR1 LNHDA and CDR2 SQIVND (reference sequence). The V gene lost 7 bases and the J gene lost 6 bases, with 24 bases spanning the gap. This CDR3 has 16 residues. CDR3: CASIQQEQALFSEAFF. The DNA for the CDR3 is TGTGCCAGTATCCAACAGGAGCAGGCATTATTCTCTGAAGCTTTCTTT.

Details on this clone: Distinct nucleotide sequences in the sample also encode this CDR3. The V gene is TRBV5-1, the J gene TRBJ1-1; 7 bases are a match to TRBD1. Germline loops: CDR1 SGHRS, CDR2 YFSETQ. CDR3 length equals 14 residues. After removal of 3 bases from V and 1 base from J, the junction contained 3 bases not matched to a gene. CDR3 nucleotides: TGCGCCAGCAGCTCGGGGACAGAGAACACTGAAGCTTTCTTT. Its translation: CASSSGTENTEAFF.

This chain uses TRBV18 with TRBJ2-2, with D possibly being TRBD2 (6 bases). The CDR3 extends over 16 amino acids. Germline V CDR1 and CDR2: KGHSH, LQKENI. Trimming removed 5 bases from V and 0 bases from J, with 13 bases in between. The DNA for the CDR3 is TGTGCCAGCTCATCACGAAGCGGGCCGAACACCGGGGAGCTGTTTTTT. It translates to CASSSRSGPNTGELFF. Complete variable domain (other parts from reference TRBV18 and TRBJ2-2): NAGVMQNPRHLVRRRGQEARLRCSPMKGHSHVYWYRQLPEEGLKFMVYLQKENIIDESGMPKERFSAEFPKEGPSILRIQQVVRGDSAAYFCASSSRSGPNTGELFFGEGSRLTVL.

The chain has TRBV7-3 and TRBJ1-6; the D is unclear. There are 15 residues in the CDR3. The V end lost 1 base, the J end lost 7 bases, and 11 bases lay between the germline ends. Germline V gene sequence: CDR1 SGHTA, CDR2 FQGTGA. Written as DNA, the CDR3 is TGTGCCAGCAGCTTAATCGGCAGCACAAATTCACCCCTCCACTTT. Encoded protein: CASSLIGSTNSPLHF.

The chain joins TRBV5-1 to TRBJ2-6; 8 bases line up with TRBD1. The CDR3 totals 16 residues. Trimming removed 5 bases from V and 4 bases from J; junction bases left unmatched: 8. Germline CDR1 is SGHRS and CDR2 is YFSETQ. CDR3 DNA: TGCGCCAGCAGGTCTGGGACAGGTCCCGGGGCCAACGTCCTGACTTTC. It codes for CASRSGTGPGANVLTF.

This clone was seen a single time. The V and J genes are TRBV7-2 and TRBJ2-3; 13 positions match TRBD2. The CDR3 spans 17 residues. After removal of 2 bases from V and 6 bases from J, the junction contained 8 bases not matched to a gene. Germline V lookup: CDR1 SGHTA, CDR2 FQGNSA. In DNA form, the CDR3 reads TGTGCCAGCAGCTTAAACGGACTAGCGGGAGCAGGGGATACGCAGTATTTT. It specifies CASSLNGLAGAGDTQYF.

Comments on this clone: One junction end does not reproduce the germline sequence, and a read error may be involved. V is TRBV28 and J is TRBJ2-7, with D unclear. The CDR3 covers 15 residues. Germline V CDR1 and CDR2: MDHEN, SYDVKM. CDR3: CASRFGGLKSYEQYF. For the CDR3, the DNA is TGTGCCAGCCGTTTTGGTGGGCTGAAGTCCTACGAGCAGTACTTC.

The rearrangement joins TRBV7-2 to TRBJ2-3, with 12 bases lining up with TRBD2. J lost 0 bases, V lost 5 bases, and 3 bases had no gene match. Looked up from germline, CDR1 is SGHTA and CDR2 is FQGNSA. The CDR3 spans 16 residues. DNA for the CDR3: TGTGCCAGCAGCCTAACTAGCGGGGGGAGCACAGATACGCAGTATTTT. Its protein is CASSLTSGGSTDTQYF.

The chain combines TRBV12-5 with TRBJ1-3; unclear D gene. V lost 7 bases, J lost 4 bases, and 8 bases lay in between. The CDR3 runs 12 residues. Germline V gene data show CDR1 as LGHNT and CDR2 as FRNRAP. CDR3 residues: CASAWGGNTIYF. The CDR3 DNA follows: TGTGCTAGTGCCTGGGGAGGAAACACCATATATTTT.

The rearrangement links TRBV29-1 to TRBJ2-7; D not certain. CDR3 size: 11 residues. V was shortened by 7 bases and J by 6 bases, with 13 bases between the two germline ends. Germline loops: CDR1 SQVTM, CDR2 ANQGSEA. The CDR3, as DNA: TGCAGCGCCATTAGAGAGGTCGAGCAGTACTTC. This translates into CSAIREVEQYF.

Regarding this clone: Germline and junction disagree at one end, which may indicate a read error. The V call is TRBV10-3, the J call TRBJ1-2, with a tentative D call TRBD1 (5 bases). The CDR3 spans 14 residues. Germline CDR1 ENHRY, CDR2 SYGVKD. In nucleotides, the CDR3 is TGTGCCATCAGAGACGCCCTGACAGCTACCTCCATGTTCTTC. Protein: CAIRDALTATSMFF.

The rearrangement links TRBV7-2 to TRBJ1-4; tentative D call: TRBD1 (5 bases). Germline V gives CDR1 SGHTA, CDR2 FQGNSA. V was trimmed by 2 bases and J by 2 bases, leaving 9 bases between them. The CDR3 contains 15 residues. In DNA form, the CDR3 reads TGTGCCAGCAGCTTAATGGGGACCACTAATGAAAAACTGTTTTTT. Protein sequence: CASSLMGTTNEKLFF.

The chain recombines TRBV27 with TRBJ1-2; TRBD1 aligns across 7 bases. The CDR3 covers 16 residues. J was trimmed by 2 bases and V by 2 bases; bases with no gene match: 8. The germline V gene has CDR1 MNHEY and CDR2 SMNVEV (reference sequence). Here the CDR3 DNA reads TGTGCCAGCAGTTTACATCAGGGGGTAGCGAACTATGGCTACACCTTC. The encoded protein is CASSLHQGVANYGYTF.

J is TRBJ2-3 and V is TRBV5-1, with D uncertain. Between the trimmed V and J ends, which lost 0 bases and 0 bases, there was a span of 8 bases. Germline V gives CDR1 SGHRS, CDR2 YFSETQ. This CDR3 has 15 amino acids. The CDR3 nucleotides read TGCGCCAGCAGCTTGGGAATGCCTAGCACAGATACGCAGTATTTT. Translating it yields CASSLGMPSTDTQYF.

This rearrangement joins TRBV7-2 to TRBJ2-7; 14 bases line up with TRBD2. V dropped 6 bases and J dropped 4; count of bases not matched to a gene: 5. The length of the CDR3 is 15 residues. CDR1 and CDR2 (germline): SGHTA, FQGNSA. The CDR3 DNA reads TGTGCCAGCAGACGAGGGACTAGCGGGAGTTACGAGCAGTACTTC. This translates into CASRRGTSGSYEQYF.

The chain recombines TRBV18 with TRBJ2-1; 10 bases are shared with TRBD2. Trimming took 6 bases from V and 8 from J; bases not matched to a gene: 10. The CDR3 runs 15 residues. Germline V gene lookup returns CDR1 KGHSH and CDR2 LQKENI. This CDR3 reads CASSLLAGDVDEQFF. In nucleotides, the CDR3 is TGTGCCAGCTCGCTTCTAGCGGGAGATGTGGATGAGCAGTTCTTC.

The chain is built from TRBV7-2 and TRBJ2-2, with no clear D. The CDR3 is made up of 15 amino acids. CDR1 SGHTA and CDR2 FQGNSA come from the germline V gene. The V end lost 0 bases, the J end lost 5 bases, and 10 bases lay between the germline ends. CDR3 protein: CASSLASSQTGELFF. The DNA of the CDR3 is TGTGCCAGCAGCTTAGCGTCTAGTCAAACCGGGGAGCTGTTTTTT.

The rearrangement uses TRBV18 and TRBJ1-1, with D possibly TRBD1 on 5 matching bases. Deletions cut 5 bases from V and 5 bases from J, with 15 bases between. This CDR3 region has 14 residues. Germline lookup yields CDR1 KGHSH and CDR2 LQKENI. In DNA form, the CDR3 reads TGTGCCAGCTCAGCGGGACTCTCGGGGACTGAAGCTTTCTTT. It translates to CASSAGLSGTEAFF.

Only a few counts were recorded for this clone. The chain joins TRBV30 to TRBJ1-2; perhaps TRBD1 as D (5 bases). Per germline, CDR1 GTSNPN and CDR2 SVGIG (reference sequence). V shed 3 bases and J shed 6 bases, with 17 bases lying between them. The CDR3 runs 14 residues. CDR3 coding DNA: TGTGCCTGGAGATCGGGAGGGGAGTTCCATGGCTACACCTTC. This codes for CAWRSGGEFHGYTF.

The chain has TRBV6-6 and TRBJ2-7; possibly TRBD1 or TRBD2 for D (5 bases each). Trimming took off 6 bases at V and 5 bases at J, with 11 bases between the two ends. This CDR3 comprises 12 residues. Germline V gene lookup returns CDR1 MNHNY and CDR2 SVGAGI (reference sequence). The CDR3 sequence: CASSPGTNEQYF. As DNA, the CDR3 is TGTGCCAGCAGCCCAGGGACGAACGAGCAGTACTTC.

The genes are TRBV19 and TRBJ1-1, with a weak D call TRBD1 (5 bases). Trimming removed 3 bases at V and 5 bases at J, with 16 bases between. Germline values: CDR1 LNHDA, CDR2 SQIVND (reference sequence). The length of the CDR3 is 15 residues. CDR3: CASSIRGSPQTEAFF. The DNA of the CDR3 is TGTGCCAGTAGTATTAGGGGCTCTCCCCAGACTGAAGCTTTCTTT.

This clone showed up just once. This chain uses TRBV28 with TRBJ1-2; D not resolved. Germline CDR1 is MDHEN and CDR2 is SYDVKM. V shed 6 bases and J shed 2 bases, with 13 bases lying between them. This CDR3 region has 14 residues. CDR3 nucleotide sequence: TGTGCCAGCAGCCCAGGACTGTTCAACTATGGCTACACCTTC. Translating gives CASSPGLFNYGYTF.

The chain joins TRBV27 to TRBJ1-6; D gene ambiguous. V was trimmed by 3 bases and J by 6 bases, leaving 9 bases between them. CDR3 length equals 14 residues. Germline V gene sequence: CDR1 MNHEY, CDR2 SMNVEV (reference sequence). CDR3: CASSLETLNSPLHF. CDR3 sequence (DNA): TGTGCCAGCAGTTTGGAAACCCTTAATTCACCCCTCCACTTT.

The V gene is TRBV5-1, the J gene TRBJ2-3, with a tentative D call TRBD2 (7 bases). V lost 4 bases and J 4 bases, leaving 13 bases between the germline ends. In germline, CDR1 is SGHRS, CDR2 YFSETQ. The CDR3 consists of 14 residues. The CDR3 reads CASSRAGAADTQYF. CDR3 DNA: TGCGCCAGCAGCAGGGCGGGGGCGGCAGATACGCAGTATTTT.

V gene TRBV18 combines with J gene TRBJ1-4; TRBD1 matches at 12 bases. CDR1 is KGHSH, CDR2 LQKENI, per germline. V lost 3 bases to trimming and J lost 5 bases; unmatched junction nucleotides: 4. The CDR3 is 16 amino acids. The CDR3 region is CASSPTGTGGNEKLFF. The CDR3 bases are TGTGCCAGCTCACCTACAGGGACAGGGGGCAATGAAAAACTGTTTTTT.

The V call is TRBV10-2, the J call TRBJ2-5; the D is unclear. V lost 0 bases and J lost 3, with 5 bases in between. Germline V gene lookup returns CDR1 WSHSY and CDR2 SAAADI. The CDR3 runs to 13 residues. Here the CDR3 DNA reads TGCGCCAGCAGTGAGTCCTTAGAAGAGACCCAGTACTTC. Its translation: CASSESLEETQYF.